This T cell receptor beta chain emerged from a study of patients and donors after allogeneic stem cell transplantation. TCRdb reprocessed the RT-PCR reads with MiXCR, giving one entry per CDR3 protein. Of more than 150,000 distinct CDR3 sequences listed, roughly 22% are singletons. CDR3 size: 15 residues. Germline assignment: CDR1 MNHEY and CDR2 SVGAGI. V was cut by 1 base and J by 5 bases, with 9 bases left in between. The TCR comes from a human donor who was either an allogeneic HSCT recipient or a stem cell or donor lymphocyte infusion donor (not recorded which). It is not recorded whose cells these are; they may come from a transplant donor. Sequenced: blood, either unsorted or a sorted T cell fraction (not recorded which). This chain uses TRBV6-5 with TRBJ1-6; possible D gene TRBD1, 5 bases. Here the CDR3 reads CASSYFGTDNSPLHF. The DNA for the CDR3 is TGTGCCAGCAGTTACTTCGGGACCGATAATTCACCCCTCCACTTT.